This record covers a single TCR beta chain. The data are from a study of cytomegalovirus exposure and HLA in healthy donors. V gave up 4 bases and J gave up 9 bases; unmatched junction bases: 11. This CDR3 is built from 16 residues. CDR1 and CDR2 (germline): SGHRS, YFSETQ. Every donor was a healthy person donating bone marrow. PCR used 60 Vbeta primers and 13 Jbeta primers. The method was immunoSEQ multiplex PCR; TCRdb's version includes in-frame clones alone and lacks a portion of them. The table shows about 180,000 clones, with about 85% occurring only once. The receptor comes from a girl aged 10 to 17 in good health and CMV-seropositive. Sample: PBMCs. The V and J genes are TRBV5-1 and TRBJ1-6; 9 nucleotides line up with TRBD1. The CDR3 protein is CASSPRTGEGGSPLHF. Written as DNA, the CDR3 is TGCGCCAGCAGCCCACGGACAGGGGAAGGAGGTTCACCCCTCCACTTT.